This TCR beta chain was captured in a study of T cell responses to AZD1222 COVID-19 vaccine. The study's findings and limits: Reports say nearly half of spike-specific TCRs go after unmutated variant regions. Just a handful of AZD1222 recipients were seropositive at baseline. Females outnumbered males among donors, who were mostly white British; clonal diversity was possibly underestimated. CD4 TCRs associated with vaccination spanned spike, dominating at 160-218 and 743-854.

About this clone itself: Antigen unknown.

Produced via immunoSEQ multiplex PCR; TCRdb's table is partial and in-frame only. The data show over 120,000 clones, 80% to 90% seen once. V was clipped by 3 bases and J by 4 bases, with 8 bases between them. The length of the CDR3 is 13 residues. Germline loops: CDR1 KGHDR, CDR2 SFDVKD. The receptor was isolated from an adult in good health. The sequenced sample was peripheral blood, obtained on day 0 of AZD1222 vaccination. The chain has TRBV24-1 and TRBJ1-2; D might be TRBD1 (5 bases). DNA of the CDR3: TGTGCCACCAGTGATGGAGGGGTCTATGGCTACACCTTC. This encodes CATSDGGVYGYTF.